The rows below give T cell receptor beta chains drawn from one sample of a study of somatic mutations in cytotoxic T cells in rheumatoid arthritis. The protocol was immunoSEQ multiplex PCR, while the TCRdb copy is restricted to in-frame clones and leaves out a portion. This sample has around 19,000 clones, with about three quarters found just once. The sequenced material came from CD8+ T cells sorted from blood. The receptor source for this set is an adult with rheumatoid arthritis. Each CDR3 is given without its conserved first and last residue.

V	J	CDR3
TRBV7-6	TRBJ2-3	ASVGRGLMGTDTQY
TRBV18	TRBJ1-1	ASSADRGLTEAF
TRBV10-2	TRBJ1-2	ASSESIGDHT
TRBV5-6	TRBJ2-3	ASSLVRSTTDTQY
TRBV9	TRBJ1-5	ASSPGQSNQPQH
TRBV13	TRBJ2-7	ASSLETYEQY
TRBV6-1	TRBJ1-5	ASSELGDQPQH
TRBV4-1	TRBJ1-6	ASSQKSPEGFGRSPLH
TRBV2	TRBJ2-2	ASLGGDTGELF
TRBV6-5	TRBJ2-7	ASSGAGQGFEQY
TRBV7-8	TRBJ1-1	ASGLRTMNTEAF
TRBV5-5	TRBJ1-5	ASSLLPGRYQPQH
TRBV7-6	TRBJ1-5	ASSLSSGFNQPQH
TRBV7-2	TRBJ1-1	ASSLTGGDEAF
TRBV6-4	TRBJ1-5	ASSGWRPQH
TRBV19	TRBJ2-2	ASSMSAANTGELF
TRBV5-4	TRBJ2-5	ASSSVTSGYQETQY
TRBV27	TRBJ1-2	ASRRPGDRGYT
TRBV29-1	TRBJ1-2	SVECFAALGYGYT
TRBV2	TRBJ1-1	ASLKTSPLNTEAF
TRBV27	TRBJ2-1	ASSFGTGGSNEQF
TRBV7-9	TRBJ2-6	ASSFNQEGANVLT
TRBV11-2	TRBJ1-2	ASSQGARYGYT
TRBV6-6	TRBJ2-1	ATTPGLAVDNEQF
TRBV27	TRBJ2-7	ASSLGQSYEQY
TRBV13	TRBJ2-2	ASSLSGELF
TRBV6-5	TRBJ1-2	ASSRGRADYGYT
TRBV15	TRBJ2-1	ATSRGDSAIYNEQF
TRBV2	TRBJ1-2	ASSPGTGNYGYT
TRBV7-9	TRBJ2-5	ASSAIVAGGRETQY
TRBV19	TRBJ2-5	ASRASGYQETQY
TRBV11-2	TRBJ2-7	ASSLGQSYEQY
TRBV4-1	TRBJ1-1	ASSQSPLQNTEAF
TRBV5-1	-	ASSLVGSSYEQY
TRBV2	TRBJ1-3	AGEHRGGNTIY
TRBV29-1	TRBJ1-2	SVGNPEGAIYGYT
TRBV28	TRBJ1-1	ASSLTGWSAEAF
TRBV19	TRBJ2-1	ASSHPGQDKF
TRBV13	TRBJ1-1	ASSAPDRVNTEAF
TRBV9	TRBJ1-4	ASSVGRVDSSTNEKLF
TRBV11-2	TRBJ1-2	ASSSTGAGYGYT